Listed here are 24 T cell receptor beta chains from one sample, sequenced in a study of T-cell memory formation after mild COVID-19. TCRdb passed the 5' RACE reads through MiXCR, listing each CDR3 protein once. The top ten hold about 22% of the sample, which has hundreds of thousands of distinct CDR3 sequences, more than 15% seen once. Material for sequencing was PBMCs or a T cell subset sorted from them (not recorded which). The source of these receptors is a man younger than 30 who had mild COVID-19 (a few samples of this study predate the infection). Cell type and time point are not known.

This clonotype has more than one count but fewer than ten. The chain combines TRBV7-9 with TRBJ2-3; possibly TRBD1 for D (6 bases). The CDR3 spans 14 residues. The ends were cut back, 4 bases at V and 8 bases at J, with 16 bases in the middle. Per germline, CDR1 SEHNR and CDR2 FQNEAQ (reference sequence). For the CDR3, the DNA is TGTGCCAGCAGCTCCACAGGGACCACGCTTACGCAGTATTTT. Its protein is CASSSTGTTLTQYF.

This clonotype has more than one count but fewer than ten. This chain joins TRBV5-1 and TRBJ2-3; D is undetermined. There are 15 residues in the CDR3. The ends were cut back, 4 bases at V and 0 bases at J, with 12 bases in the middle. Germline CDR1 reads SGHRS; CDR2 reads YFSETQ. CDR3 in amino acids: CASSPMVASTDTQYF. The CDR3 nucleotides read TGCGCCAGCAGCCCTATGGTTGCTAGCACAGATACGCAGTATTTT.

As DNA, the CDR3 is TGTGCCAGCAGTGCTAGCGGGGGGGCAAACTTAAGTGAGCAGTTCTTC. Translating it yields CASSASGGANLSEQFF. V is TRBV6-6 and J is TRBJ2-1; 12 bases are a match to TRBD2. The CDR3 sequence is 16 residues long. Germline V gene sequence: CDR1 MNHNY, CDR2 SVGAGI (reference sequence). Trimming removed 5 bases from V and 9 bases from J; junction bases left unmatched: 11.

A word on this clonotype: A junction end diverges from the germline sequence, so it may reflect a read error. This rearrangement joins TRBV20-1 to TRBJ2-2; 10 nucleotides line up with TRBD1. Looked up from germline, CDR1 is DFQATT and CDR2 is SNEGSKA (reference sequence). The CDR3 length is 17 residues. CDR3 coding DNA: TGCAGTGCTAAGGACAGGGGGGCGGATTGGAACCCCGGGGAGCTGTTTTTT. It is translated as CSAKDRGADWNPGELFF.

The chain combines TRBV6-5 with TRBJ1-3; D remains unclear. Trimming pared 8 bases from V and 0 bases from J, leaving 8 bases between. Germline CDR1 and CDR2: MNHEY and SVGAGI. The CDR3 covers 13 residues. The CDR3 coding sequence is TGTGCCAGCTCGCGAGACTCTGGAAACACCATATATTTT. It specifies CASSRDSGNTIYF.

The chain combines TRBV7-2 with TRBJ1-3; possibly TRBD1 for D (5 bases). The ends were cut back, 2 bases at V and 8 bases at J, with 16 bases in the middle. Germline CDR1 reads SGHTA; CDR2 reads FQGNSA. The CDR3 runs to 15 residues. CDR3 in amino acids: CASSLTAAGGDTIYF. CDR3 nucleotide sequence: TGTGCCAGCAGCTTAACCGCCGCGGGGGGAGACACCATATATTTT. The complete variable domain, with remaining parts taken from reference TRBV7-2 and TRBJ1-3, reads GAGVSQSPSNKVTEKGKDVELRCDPISGHTALYWYRQSLGQGLEFLIYFQGNSAPDKSGLPSDRFSAERTGGSVSTLTIQRTQQEDSAVYLCASSLTAAGGDTIYFGEGSWLTVV.

This clonotype has at least ten counts. The J gene is TRBJ2-3, the V gene TRBV2; D remains ambiguous. V lost 2 bases and J 4 bases, leaving 1 base between the germline ends. The germline V gene encodes CDR1 SNHLY and CDR2 FYNNEI. CDR3 length: 11 amino acids. This CDR3 is CASSEPDTQYF. DNA of the CDR3: TGTGCCAGCAGTGAACCAGATACGCAGTATTTT.

J is TRBJ2-3 and V is TRBV11-2, with 7 positions matching TRBD1. The germline gives CDR1 SGHAT, CDR2 FQNNGV. Trimming cost V 5 bases and J 3 bases; bases outside gene matches: 8. The CDR3 has 15 residues. CDR3 amino acids: CASSPIEGATDTQYF. The CDR3 DNA sequence: TGTGCCAGCAGCCCGATCGAGGGGGCGACAGATACGCAGTATTTT.

V and J are TRBV5-1 and TRBJ1-1; D unresolved. V was clipped by 3 bases and J by 4 bases, with 19 bases between them. The germline V gene encodes CDR1 SGHRS and CDR2 YFSETQ. The CDR3 is made up of 16 amino acids. Here the CDR3 DNA reads TGCGCCAGCAGCTGGATCCGGGATGGGAGAGCCACTGAAGCTTTCTTT. Its translation: CASSWIRDGRATEAFF. The whole variable domain, filled in from reference TRBV5-1 and TRBJ1-1, reads KAGVTQTPRYLIKTRGQQVTLSCSPISGHRSVSWYQQTPGQGLQFLFEYFSETQRNKGNFPGRFSGRQFSNSRSEMNVSTLELGDSALYLCASSWIRDGRATEAFFGQGTRLTVV.

The V call is TRBV12-3 or TRBV12-4, the J call TRBJ2-5; D is possibly TRBD1 (5 bases). Trimming cost V 1 base and J 3 bases, with 9 bases left between them. CDR3 size: 14 residues. The CDR3 sequence is CASSLGTQEETQYF. In DNA, the CDR3 is TGTGCCAGCAGTTTAGGGACACAAGAAGAGACCCAGTACTTC.

This clonotype was recorded only once. This chain uses TRBV4-2 with TRBJ2-5; the D is unclear. CDR3 length: 14 amino acids. Looked up from germline, CDR1 is LGHNA and CDR2 is YNFKEQ. V was pared by 2 bases and J by 4 bases, with 11 bases between. CDR3 coding DNA: TGTGCCAGCAGCCAATCCCAATGGCTAGAGACCCAGTACTTC. It encodes CASSQSQWLETQYF.

The V call is TRBV6-6, the J call TRBJ1-3; a weak D match, TRBD1 (6 bases). The CDR3 sequence is 15 residues long. Trimming removed 0 bases at V and 4 bases at J, with 10 bases between. Germline loops: CDR1 MNHNY, CDR2 SVGAGI (reference sequence). The CDR3 DNA reads TGTGCCAGCAGTTACTCGGGGACATTCGGAAACACCATATATTTT. As protein: CASSYSGTFGNTIYF.

The chain recombines TRBV5-1 with TRBJ1-6; no clear D gene. The length of the CDR3 is 13 residues. V was cut by 4 bases and J by 12 bases, with 14 bases left in between. CDR1 and CDR2 from the germline V gene are SGHRS and YFSETQ. The CDR3 protein is CASSTEPVLPLHF. CDR3 sequence (DNA): TGCGCCAGCAGCACTGAGCCAGTTCTACCCCTCCACTTT.

This clonotype occurred a few times. The rearrangement uses TRBV5-1 and TRBJ2-5; TRBD1 matches at 8 bases. Per the germline V gene, CDR1 is SGHRS and CDR2 is YFSETQ. There are 15 residues in the CDR3. With 5 bases clipped from V and 5 bases from J, the junction kept 11 bases outside the gene matches. The CDR3 DNA reads TGCGCCAGCAGGACTCAGACAGGGGAGTCGGAGACCCAGTACTTC. Translating gives CASRTQTGESETQYF.

This clonotype was detected a few times. The chain couples TRBV27 to TRBJ2-5; 7 nucleotides align to TRBD1. The V gene end was trimmed by 2 bases and the J gene end by 4 bases; junction bases not matched to a gene: 4. The germline V gene encodes CDR1 MNHEY and CDR2 SMNVEV (reference sequence). The CDR3 has 14 residues. CDR3 amino acids: CASSLPTGRETQYF. In DNA, the CDR3 is TGTGCCAGCAGTTTACCGACAGGGCGAGAGACCCAGTACTTC.

CDR3 nucleotide sequence: TGTGCCAGCAGCCCCCTCCTTGGGACAGGGGCTTTAATGAACACTGAAGCTTTCTTT. The encoded protein is CASSPLLGTGALMNTEAFF. The genes are TRBV7-2 and TRBJ1-1, with 10 bases fitting TRBD1. Unmatched junction bases numbered 15, after V lost 5 bases and J lost 0 bases. In germline, CDR1 is SGHTA, CDR2 FQGNSA. The CDR3 runs 19 residues.

This clonotype was counted between two and nine times. The V call is TRBV5-1, the J call TRBJ1-3; D gene uncertain. The germline V gene has CDR1 SGHRS and CDR2 YFSETQ. The CDR3 is 17 amino acids. V lost 0 bases to trimming and J lost 4 bases, with 17 bases between them. DNA of the CDR3: TGCGCCAGCAGCTTGGGGGAGAATCCAGCTTTGGGAAACACCATATATTTT. Its protein product is CASSLGENPALGNTIYF.

This clonotype turned up a few times. J is TRBJ2-2 and V is TRBV7-6; D uncertain. Germline lookup yields CDR1 SGHVS and CDR2 FNYEAQ. Between the trimmed V and J ends, which lost 9 bases and 5 bases, there was a span of 1 base. The CDR3 loop spans 9 amino acids. CDR3 bases: TGTGCCAGTACCGGGGAGCTGTTTTTT. Encoded protein: CASTGELFF.

This clonotype was counted ten times or more. V and J are TRBV27 and TRBJ1-4; D not resolved. This CDR3 has 14 amino acids. Trimming stripped 4 bases from V and 5 bases from J, with 11 bases between. CDR1 and CDR2 (germline): MNHEY, SMNVEV (reference sequence). The CDR3 region is CASSSGVENEKLFF. In DNA, the CDR3 is TGTGCCAGCAGTTCGGGAGTTGAGAATGAAAAACTGTTTTTT.

The table lists this clonotype with a few counts. CDR3 sequence reads: CASSTTGANTEAFF. CDR3 coding DNA: TGTGCCAGCAGCACGACAGGGGCGAACACTGAAGCTTTCTTT. This chain uses TRBV9 with TRBJ1-1; 8 nucleotides agree with TRBD1. The length of the CDR3 is 14 residues. J was trimmed by 1 base and V by 4 bases; bases with no gene match: 3. In germline, CDR1 is SGDLS, CDR2 YYNGEE.

The chain employs TRBV20-1 and TRBJ2-7, with a weak D call TRBD2 (6 bases). Trimming stripped 6 bases from V and 2 bases from J, with 17 bases between. This CDR3 comprises 14 residues. Germline V gene lookup returns CDR1 DFQATT and CDR2 SNEGSKA (reference sequence). This CDR3 is CSAWRGLSAYEQYF. CDR3 sequence (DNA): TGCAGTGCCTGGAGGGGTTTAAGTGCCTACGAGCAGTACTTC.

This clonotype has a handful of counts. V and J are TRBV5-1 and TRBJ1-2; tentatively, D is TRBD1 (5 bases). Trimming stripped 4 bases from V and 2 bases from J, with 12 bases between. The CDR3 has 14 residues. The V gene's germline CDR1 is SGHRS and CDR2 YFSETQ. The CDR3 DNA is TGCGCCAGCAGCCCGGGCAGGGCGAACTATGGCTACACCTTC. It yields the protein CASSPGRANYGYTF.

This rearrangement joins TRBV2 to TRBJ2-1; no clear D gene. The CDR3 extends over 15 amino acids. Per germline, CDR1 SNHLY and CDR2 FYNNEI. Trimming cost V 7 bases and J 7 bases, with 20 bases left between them. The CDR3 DNA reads as TGTGCCAGCACAGCCCCCCTAGTTGGATATAATGAGCAGTTCTTC. This codes for CASTAPLVGYNEQFF.

The chain has TRBV7-2 and TRBJ1-3, with a weak D call TRBD1 (6 bases). CDR1 is SGHTA and CDR2 is FQGNSA in the germline V gene. The CDR3 is made up of 15 amino acids. The germline V and J ends were trimmed by 5 bases and 4 bases, with 15 bases remaining between them. CDR3: CASSASGTSGNTIYF. In DNA, the CDR3 is TGTGCCAGCAGCGCATCGGGGACATCGGGAAACACCATATATTTT.